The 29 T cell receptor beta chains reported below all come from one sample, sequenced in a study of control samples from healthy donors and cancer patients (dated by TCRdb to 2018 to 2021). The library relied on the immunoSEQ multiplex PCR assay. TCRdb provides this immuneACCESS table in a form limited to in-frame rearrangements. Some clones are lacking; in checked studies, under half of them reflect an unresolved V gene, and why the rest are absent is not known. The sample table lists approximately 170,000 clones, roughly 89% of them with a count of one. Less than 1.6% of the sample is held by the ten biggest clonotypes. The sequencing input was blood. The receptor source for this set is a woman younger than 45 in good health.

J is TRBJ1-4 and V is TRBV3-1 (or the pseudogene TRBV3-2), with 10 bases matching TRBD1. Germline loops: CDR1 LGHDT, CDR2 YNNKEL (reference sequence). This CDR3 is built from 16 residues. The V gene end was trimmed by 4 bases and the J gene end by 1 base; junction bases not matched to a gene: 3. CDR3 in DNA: TGTGCCAGCAGCCGACAGGGGGCCGGAACTAATGAAAAACTGTTTTTT. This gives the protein CASSRQGAGTNEKLFF.

CDR3 residues: CASSLVQETQYF. CDR3 coding DNA: TGTGCCAGCAGCTTAGTCCAAGAGACCCAGTACTTC. V gene TRBV7-9 combines with J gene TRBJ2-5; D uncertain. Deletions cut 1 base from V and 1 base from J, with 1 base between. Germline CDR1 reads SEHNR; CDR2 reads FQNEAQ (reference sequence). The CDR3 extends over 12 amino acids.

CDR3 in DNA: TGCGCCAGCAGCCAAGTTCGGGGGTCCAATAGCAATCAGCCCCAGCATTTT. This sequence encodes CASSQVRGSNSNQPQHF. The chain recombines TRBV4-3 with TRBJ1-5, with D possibly being TRBD1 (5 bases). Germline V gene sequence: CDR1 LGHNA, CDR2 YSLEER. V lost 1 base and J lost 0, with 13 bases in between. The CDR3 consists of 17 residues.

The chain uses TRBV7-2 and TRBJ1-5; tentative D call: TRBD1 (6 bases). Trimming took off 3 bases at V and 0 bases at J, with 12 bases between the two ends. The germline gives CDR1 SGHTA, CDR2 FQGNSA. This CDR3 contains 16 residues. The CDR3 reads CASSFTGTTSNQPQHF. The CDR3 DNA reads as TGTGCCAGCAGCTTCACCGGGACAACTAGCAATCAGCCCCAGCATTTT.

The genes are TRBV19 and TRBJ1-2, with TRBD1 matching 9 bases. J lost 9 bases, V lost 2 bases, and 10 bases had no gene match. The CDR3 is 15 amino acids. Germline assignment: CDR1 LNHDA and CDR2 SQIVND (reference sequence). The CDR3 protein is CASSIRGTGGVSYTF. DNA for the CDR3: TGTGCCAGTAGTATACGGGGTACAGGGGGCGTTAGCTACACCTTC.

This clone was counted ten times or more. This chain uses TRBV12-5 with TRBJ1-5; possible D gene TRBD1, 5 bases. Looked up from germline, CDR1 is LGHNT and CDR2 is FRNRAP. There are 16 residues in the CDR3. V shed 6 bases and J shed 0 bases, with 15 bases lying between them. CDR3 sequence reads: CASGPPDSISNQPQHF. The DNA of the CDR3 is TGTGCTAGTGGACCCCCCGACAGCATTAGCAATCAGCCCCAGCATTTT.

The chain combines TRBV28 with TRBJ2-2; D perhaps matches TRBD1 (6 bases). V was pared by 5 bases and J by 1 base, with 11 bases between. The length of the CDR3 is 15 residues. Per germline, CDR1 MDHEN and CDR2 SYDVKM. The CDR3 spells CASSPPGQNTGELFF. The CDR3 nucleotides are TGTGCCAGCAGTCCCCCGGGACAGAACACCGGGGAGCTGTTTTTT.

CDR3 protein: CASRLAGEYNEQFF. The CDR3 coding sequence is TGTGCCAGTAGACTAGCGGGGGAATACAATGAGCAGTTCTTC. The genes are TRBV19 and TRBJ2-1; 11 bases agree with TRBD2. The V gene end was trimmed by 6 bases and the J gene end by 4 bases; junction bases not matched to a gene: 2. From germline, CDR1 is LNHDA and CDR2 SQIVND (reference sequence). The CDR3 contains 14 residues.

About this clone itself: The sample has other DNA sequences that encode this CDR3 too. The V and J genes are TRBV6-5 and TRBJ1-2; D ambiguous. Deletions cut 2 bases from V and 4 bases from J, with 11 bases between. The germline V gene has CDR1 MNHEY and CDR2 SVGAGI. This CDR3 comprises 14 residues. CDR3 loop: CASSYRGVGYGYTF. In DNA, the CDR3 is TGTGCCAGCAGTTACCGGGGAGTAGGCTATGGCTACACCTTC.

In DNA form, the CDR3 reads TGTGCCAGCAGCTTAGGAACAGGGGTTTTTGAAGCTTTCTTT. Translated: CASSLGTGVFEAFF. The chain links TRBV7-8 to TRBJ1-1; 7 bases line up with TRBD1. CDR1 is SGHVS, CDR2 FQNEAQ, per germline. After removal of 1 base from V and 7 bases from J, the junction contained 6 bases not matched to a gene. This CDR3 comprises 14 residues.

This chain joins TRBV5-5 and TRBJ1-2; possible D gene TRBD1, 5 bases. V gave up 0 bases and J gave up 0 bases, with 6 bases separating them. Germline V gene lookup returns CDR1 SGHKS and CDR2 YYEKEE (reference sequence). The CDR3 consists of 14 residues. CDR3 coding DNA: TGTGCCAGCAGCTTGGTGGGGCCTAACTATGGCTACACCTTC. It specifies CASSLVGPNYGYTF.

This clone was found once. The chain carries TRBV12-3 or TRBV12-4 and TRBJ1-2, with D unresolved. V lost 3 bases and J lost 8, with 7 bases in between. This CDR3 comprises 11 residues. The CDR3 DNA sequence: TGTGCCAGCAGTTTGGGAAAAGGCTACACCTTC. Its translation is CASSLGKGYTF.

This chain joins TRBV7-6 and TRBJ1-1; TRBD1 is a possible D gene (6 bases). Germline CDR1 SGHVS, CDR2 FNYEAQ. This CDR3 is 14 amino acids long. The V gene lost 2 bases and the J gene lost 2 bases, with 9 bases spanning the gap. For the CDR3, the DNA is TGTGCCAGCAGCTTATCCGGGGGCAACACTGAAGCTTTCTTT. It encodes CASSLSGGNTEAFF.

The CDR3 sequence is CSVEESTDTQYF. The CDR3 DNA reads TGCAGCGTTGAAGAGAGCACAGATACGCAGTATTTT. V usage is TRBV29-1 and J usage is TRBJ2-3; no firm D call. Trimming removed 0 bases at V and 0 bases at J, with 1 base between. CDR3 length: 12 residues. CDR1 and CDR2 (germline): SQVTM, ANQGSEA.

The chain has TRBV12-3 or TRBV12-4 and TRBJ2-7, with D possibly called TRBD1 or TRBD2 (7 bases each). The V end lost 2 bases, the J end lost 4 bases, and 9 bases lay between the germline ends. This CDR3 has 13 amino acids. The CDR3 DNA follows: TGTGCCAGCAGTTTACAGGGGGGGTACGAGCAGTACTTC. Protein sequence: CASSLQGGYEQYF.

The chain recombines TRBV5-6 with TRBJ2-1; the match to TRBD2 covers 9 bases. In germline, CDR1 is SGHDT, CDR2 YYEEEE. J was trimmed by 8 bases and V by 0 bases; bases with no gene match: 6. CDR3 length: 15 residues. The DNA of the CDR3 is TGTGCCAGCAGCTTGGGCGGGAGGGCCGGTGATGAGCAGTTCTTC. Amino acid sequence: CASSLGGRAGDEQFF.

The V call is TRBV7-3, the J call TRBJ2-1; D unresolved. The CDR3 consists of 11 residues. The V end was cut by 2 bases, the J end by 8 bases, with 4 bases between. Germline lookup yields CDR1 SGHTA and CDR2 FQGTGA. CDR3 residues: CASSLGDEQFF. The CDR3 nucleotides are TGTGCCAGCAGCTTAGGAGATGAGCAGTTCTTC. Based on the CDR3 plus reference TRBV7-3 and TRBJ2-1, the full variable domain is GAGVSQTPSNKVTEKGKYVELRCDPISGHTALYWYRQSLGQGPEFLIYFQGTGAADDSGLPNDRFFAVRPEGSVSTLKIQRTERGDSAVYLCASSLGDEQFFGPGTRLTVL.

DNA for the CDR3: TGTGCCAGCAGCTTAGCGGGGACAGGGTTAGAGACCCAGTACTTC. Protein: CASSLAGTGLETQYF. This chain links TRBV7-2 with TRBJ2-5; TRBD1 agrees at 9 bases. Germline values: CDR1 SGHTA, CDR2 FQGNSA. CDR3 length equals 15 residues. V was clipped by 0 bases and J by 4 bases; unmatched bases: 3.

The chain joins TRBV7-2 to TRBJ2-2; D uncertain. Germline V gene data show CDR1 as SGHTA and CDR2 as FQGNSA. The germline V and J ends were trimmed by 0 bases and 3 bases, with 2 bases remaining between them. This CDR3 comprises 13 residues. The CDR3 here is CASSLAYTGELFF. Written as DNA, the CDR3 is TGTGCCAGCAGCTTAGCCTACACCGGGGAGCTGTTTTTT.

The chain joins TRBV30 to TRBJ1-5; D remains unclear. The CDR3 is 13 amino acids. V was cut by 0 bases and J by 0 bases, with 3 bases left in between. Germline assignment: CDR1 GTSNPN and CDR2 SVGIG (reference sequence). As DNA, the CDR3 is TGTGCCTGGAGTGTACATAGCAATCAGCCCCAGCATTTT. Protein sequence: CAWSVHSNQPQHF. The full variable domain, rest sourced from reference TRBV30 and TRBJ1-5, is SQTIHQWPATLVQPVGSPLSLECTVEGTSNPNLYWYRQAAGRGLQLLFYSVGIGQISSEVPQNLSASRPQDRQFILSSKKLLLSDSGFYLCAWSVHSNQPQHFGDGTRLSIL.

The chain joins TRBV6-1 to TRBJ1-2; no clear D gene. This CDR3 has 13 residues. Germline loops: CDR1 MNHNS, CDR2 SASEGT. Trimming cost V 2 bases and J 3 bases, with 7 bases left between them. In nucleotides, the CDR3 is TGTGCCAGCAGTGAATGGACTGACTATGGCTACACCTTC. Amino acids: CASSEWTDYGYTF.

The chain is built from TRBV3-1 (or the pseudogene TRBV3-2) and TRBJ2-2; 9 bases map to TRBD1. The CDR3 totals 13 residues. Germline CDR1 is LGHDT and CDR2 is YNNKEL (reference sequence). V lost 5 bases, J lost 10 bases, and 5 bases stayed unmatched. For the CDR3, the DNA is TGTGCCAGCAGCTACAGGGGGCAGGAGGAGCTGTTTTTT. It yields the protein CASSYRGQEELFF.

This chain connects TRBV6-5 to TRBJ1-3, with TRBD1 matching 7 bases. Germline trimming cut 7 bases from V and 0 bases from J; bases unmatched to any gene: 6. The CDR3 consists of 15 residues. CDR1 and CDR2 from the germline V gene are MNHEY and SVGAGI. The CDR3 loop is CASTRGGDSGNTIYF. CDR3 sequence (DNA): TGTGCCAGCACTCGAGGGGGCGACTCTGGAAACACCATATATTTT.

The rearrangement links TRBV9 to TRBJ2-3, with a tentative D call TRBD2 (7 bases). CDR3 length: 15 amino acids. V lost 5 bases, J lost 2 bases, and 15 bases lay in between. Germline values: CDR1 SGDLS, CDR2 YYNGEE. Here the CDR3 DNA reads TGTGCCAGCAGGGGCCCCGGGGGGCCCACAGATACGCAGTATTTT. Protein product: CASRGPGGPTDTQYF. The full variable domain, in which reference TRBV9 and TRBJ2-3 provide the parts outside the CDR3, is DSGVTQTPKHLITATGQRVTLRCSPRSGDLSVYWYQQSLDQGLQFLIQYYNGEERAKGNILERFSAQQFPDLHSELNLSSLELGDSALYFCASRGPGGPTDTQYFGPGTRLTVL.

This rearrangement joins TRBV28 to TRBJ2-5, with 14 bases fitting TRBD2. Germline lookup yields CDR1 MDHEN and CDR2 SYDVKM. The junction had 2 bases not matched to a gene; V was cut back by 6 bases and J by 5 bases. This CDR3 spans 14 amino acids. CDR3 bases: TGTGCCAGCAGAAGGACTAGCGGGAGGGAGACCCAGTACTTC. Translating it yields CASRRTSGRETQYF.

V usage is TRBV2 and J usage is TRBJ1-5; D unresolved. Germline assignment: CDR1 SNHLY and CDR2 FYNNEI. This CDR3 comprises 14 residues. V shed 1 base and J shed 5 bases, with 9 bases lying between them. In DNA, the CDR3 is TGTGCCAGCAGTGAAGAAGGGAGATATCAGCCCCAGCATTTT. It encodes CASSEEGRYQPQHF.

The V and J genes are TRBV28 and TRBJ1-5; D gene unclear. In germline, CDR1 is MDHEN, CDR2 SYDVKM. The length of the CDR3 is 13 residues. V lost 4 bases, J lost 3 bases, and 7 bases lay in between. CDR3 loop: CASSSPLNQPQHF. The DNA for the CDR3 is TGTGCCAGCAGTTCACCGCTCAATCAGCCCCAGCATTTT.

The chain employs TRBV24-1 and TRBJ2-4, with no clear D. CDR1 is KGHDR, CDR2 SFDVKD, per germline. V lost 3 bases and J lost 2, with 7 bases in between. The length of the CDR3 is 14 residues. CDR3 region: CATSDRLPKNIQYF. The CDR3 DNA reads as TGTGCCACCAGTGATAGGCTACCCAAAAACATTCAGTACTTC.

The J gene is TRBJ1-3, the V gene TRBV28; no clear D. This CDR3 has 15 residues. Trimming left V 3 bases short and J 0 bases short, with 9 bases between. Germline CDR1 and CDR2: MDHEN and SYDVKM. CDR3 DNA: TGTGCCAGCAGTTTGGACTTTCGCTCTGGAAACACCATATATTTT. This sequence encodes CASSLDFRSGNTIYF.